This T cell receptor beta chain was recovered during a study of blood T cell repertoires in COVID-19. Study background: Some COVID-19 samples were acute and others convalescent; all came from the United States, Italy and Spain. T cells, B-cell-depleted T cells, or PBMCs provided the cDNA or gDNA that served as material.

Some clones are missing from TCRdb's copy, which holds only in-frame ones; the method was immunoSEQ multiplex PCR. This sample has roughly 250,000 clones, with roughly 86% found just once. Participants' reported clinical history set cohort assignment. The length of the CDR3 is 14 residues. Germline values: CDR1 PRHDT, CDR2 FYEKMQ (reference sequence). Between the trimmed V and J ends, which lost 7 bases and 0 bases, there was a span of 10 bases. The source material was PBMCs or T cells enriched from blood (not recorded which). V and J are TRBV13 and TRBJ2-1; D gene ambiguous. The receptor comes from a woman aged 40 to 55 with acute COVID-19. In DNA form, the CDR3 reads TGTGCCAGCACCCCGGCTAGCTCCTACAATGAGCAGTTCTTC. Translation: CASTPASSYNEQFF.